The 3 T cell receptor beta chains in this list originate from one sample, sequenced in a study of identical twins. One entry per CDR3 protein results from TCRdb running MiXCR on the 5' RACE reads. The sample has 450,000 or so distinct CDR3 sequences; 13% to 15% are singletons. These data were also filed under a second study, of yellow fever vaccine responses in identical twins.

Sequenced material: CD4+ T cells sorted from blood. The receptors here all came from a young woman in good health.

This clonotype was detected only a few times. The CDR3 region is CASSLIIGGLNTGELFF. CDR3 nucleotide sequence: TGTGCCAGCAGCTTAATTATCGGGGGCCTCAACACCGGGGAGCTGTTTTTT. The V and J genes are TRBV7-2 and TRBJ2-2; D possibly uses TRBD1 or TRBD2 (6 bases each). From germline, CDR1 is SGHTA and CDR2 FQGNSA. CDR3 length equals 17 residues. Trimming shortened V by 2 bases and J by 2 bases, and 15 bases separated the two germline ends.

This clonotype was observed at least ten times. V gene TRBV10-3 combines with J gene TRBJ2-2; perhaps TRBD2 as D (5 bases). Germline V lookup: CDR1 ENHRY, CDR2 SYGVKD. The CDR3 is 14 amino acids. The V gene lost 0 bases and the J gene lost 7 bases, with 9 bases spanning the gap. CDR3 region: CAISESRGSGELFF. The CDR3 nucleotides are TGTGCCATCAGTGAGTCGAGAGGGAGCGGGGAGCTGTTTTTT.

This clonotype came up a few times. The CDR3 here is CASSQVPGLNTGELFF. In DNA form, the CDR3 reads TGCGCCAGCAGCCAAGTACCCGGGTTAAACACCGGGGAGCTGTTTTTT. The V call is TRBV4-1, the J call TRBJ2-2, with D uncertain. V dropped 1 base and J dropped 2 bases, with 11 bases sitting between them. This CDR3 is 16 amino acids long. Germline loops: CDR1 MGHRA, CDR2 YSYEKL.